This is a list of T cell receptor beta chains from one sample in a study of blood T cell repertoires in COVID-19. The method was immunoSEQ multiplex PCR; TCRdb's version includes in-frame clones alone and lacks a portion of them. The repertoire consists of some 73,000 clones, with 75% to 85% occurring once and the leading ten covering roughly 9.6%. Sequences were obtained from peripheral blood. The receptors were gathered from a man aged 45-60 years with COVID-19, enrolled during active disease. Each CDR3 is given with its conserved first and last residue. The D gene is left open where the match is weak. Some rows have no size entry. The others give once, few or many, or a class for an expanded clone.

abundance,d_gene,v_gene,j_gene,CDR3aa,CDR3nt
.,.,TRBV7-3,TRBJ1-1,CASSLGHVNTEAFF,TGTGCCAGCAGCCTAGGACATGTGAACACTGAAGCTTTCTTT
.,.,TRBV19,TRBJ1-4,CASSIFEEEKLFF,TGTGCCAGTAGTATCTTTGAGGAAGAAAAACTGTTTTTT
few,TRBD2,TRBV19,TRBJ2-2,CASRKGLAGVTGELFF,TGTGCCAGTCGTAAGGGACTAGCGGGAGTTACCGGGGAGCTGTTTTTT
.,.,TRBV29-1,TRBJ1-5,CSARQDLNQPQHF,TGCAGCGCCCGACAGGACCTCAATCAGCCCCAGCATTTT
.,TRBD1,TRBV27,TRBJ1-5,CATGTASDHQPQHF,TGTGCCACCGGGACAGCTTCTGACCATCAGCCCCAGCATTTT
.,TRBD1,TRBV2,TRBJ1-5,CASSGTGGAGQPQHF,TGTGCCAGCAGTGGGACAGGGGGAGCGGGTCAGCCCCAGCATTTT
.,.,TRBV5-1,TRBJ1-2,CASSPLQVNYGYTF,TGCGCCAGCAGCCCACTCCAGGTTAACTATGGCTACACCTTC
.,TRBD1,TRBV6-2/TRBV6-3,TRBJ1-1,CASSPQQGKSTEAFF,TGTGCCAGCAGTCCCCAACAGGGGAAGAGCACTGAAGCTTTCTTT
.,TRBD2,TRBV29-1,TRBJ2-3,CSVSGTSGSAGTDTQYF,TGCAGCGTCTCCGGGACTAGCGGGAGCGCGGGCACAGATACGCAGTATTTT
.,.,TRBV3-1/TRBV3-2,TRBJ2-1,CASSQDLTSYNEQFF,TGTGCCAGCAGCCAAGATTTAACTAGCTACAATGAGCAGTTCTTC
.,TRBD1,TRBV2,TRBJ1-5,CASSRQGDNQPQHF,TGTGCCAGCAGTCGACAGGGTGACAATCAGCCCCAGCATTTT
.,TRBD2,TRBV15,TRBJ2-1,CATSWGPAGESNEQFF,TGTGCCACCAGCTGGGGGCCAGCGGGAGAGTCCAATGAGCAGTTCTTC
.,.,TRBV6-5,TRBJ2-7,CASSYSKLVGGYEQYF,TGTGCCAGCAGTTACTCGAAATTGGTTGGGGGGTACGAGCAGTACTTC
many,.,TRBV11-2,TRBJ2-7,CASSSVTSYEQYF,TGTGCCAGCTCCTCGGTTACCTCCTACGAGCAGTACTTC
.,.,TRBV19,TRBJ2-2,CASSIAGTGELFF,TGTGCCAGTAGTATCGCCGGCACCGGGGAGCTGTTTTTT
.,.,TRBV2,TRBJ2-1,CASSEVGGWPVNEQFF,TGTGCCAGCAGTGAAGTAGGAGGCTGGCCCGTTAATGAGCAGTTCTTC
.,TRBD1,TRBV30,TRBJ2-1,CAWSVLDRAYNEQFF,TGTGCCTGGAGTGTACTGGACAGGGCTTACAATGAGCAGTTCTTC
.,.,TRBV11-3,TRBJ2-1,CASSKLSDNEQFF,TGTGCCAGCAGCAAACTCTCTGACAATGAGCAGTTCTTC
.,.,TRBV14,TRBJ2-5,CASSQGRGRETQYF,TGTGCCAGCAGCCAAGGGAGGGGGCGAGAGACCCAGTACTTC
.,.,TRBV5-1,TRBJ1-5,CASSWGGGSNQPQHF,TGCGCCAGCAGCTGGGGCGGGGGTAGCAATCAGCCCCAGCATTTT
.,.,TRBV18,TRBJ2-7,CASSPTPIPYEQYF,TGTGCCAGCTCACCGACTCCCATTCCCTACGAGCAGTACTTC
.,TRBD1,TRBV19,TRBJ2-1,CASHPRDRGRYNEQFF,TGTGCCAGTCATCCCCGGGACAGGGGGCGTTACAATGAGCAGTTCTTC
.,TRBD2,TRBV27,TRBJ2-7,CASSLAGDSYEQYF,TGTGCCAGCAGTCTAGCGGGAGATTCCTACGAGCAGTACTTC
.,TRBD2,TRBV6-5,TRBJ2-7,CASSYATSGKPSEQYF,TGTGCCAGCAGTTACGCGACTAGCGGGAAACCTAGCGAGCAGTACTTC
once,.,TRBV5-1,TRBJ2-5,CASSLGQETMGETQYF,TGCGCCAGCAGCTTGGGCCAGGAAACAATGGGAGAGACCCAGTACTTC
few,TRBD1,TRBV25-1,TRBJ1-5,CASSDHRGQPQHF,TGTGCCAGCAGTGACCACAGGGGACAGCCCCAGCATTTT
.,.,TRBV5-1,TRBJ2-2,CASSPGTGELFF,TGCGCCAGCAGCCCAGGGACCGGGGAGCTGTTTTTT
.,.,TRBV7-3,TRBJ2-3,CASSSSTTGARTDTQYF,TGTGCCAGCAGCTCCTCGACCACCGGAGCCCGCACAGATACGCAGTATTTT
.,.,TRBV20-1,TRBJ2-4,CSARVGPPQYF,TGCAGTGCTAGAGTGGGGCCTCCTCAGTACTTC
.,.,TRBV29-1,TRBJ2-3,CSVEEGQGDTQYF,TGCAGCGTTGAAGAGGGCCAGGGGGATACGCAGTATTTT
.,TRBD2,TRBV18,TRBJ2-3,CASSPQAGAMDTQYF,TGTGCCAGCTCACCACAAGCGGGAGCCATGGATACGCAGTATTTT
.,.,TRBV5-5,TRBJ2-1,CASSGAVYNEQFF,TGTGCCAGCAGCGGGGCGGTCTACAATGAGCAGTTCTTC
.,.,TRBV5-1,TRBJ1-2,CASSLVANYGYTF,TGCGCCAGCAGCTTGGTAGCCAACTATGGCTACACCTTC
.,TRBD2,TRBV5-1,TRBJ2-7,CASSLEAGGFSYEQYF,TGCGCCAGCAGCTTGGAGGCGGGAGGTTTCTCCTACGAGCAGTACTTC
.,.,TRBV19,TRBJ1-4,CASSRWGEEKLFF,TGTGCCAGTAGTCGCTGGGGAGAGGAAAAACTGTTTTTT
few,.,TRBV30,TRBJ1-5,CAWSSPPQHF,TGTGCCTGGAGCTCCCCCCCCCAGCATTTT
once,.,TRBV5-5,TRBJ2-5,CASSLAPAKQETQYF,TGTGCCAGCAGCTTGGCGCCAGCGAAACAAGAGACCCAGTACTTC
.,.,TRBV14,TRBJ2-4,CASSQSGVIQYF,TGTGCCAGCAGCCAATCGGGAGTCATTCAGTACTTC
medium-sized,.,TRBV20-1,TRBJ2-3,CSAPGDTQYF,TGCAGTGCCCCCGGAGATACGCAGTATTTT
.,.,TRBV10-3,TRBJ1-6,CAISVSEGDSPLHF,TGTGCCATCAGTGTGTCGGAGGGCGATTCACCCCTCCACTTT
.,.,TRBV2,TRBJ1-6,CASSEGQPLHF,TGTGCCAGCAGTGAAGGACAACCCCTCCACTTT
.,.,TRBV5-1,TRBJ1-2,CASSLDSDYGYTF,TGCGCCAGCAGCTTGGACAGTGACTATGGCTACACCTTC
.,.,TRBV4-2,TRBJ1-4,CASSQDPGRNEKLFF,TGTGCCAGCAGCCAAGATCCGGGGAGAAATGAAAAACTGTTTTTT
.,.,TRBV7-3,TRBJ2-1,CASSLRGRRGYEQFF,TGTGCCAGCAGCTTAAGAGGACGGAGAGGGTATGAGCAGTTCTTC
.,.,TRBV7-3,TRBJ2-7,CASSLSGGAYEQYF,TGTGCCAGCAGCCTCTCAGGAGGGGCCTACGAGCAGTACTTC